This record looks at one TCR beta chain sequence and its context. Trimming cost V 1 base and J 7 bases, with 10 bases left between them. The length of the CDR3 is 14 residues. The germline gives CDR1 KGHSH, CDR2 LQKENI. The repertoire was sequenced with immunoSEQ multiplex PCR; TCRdb's copy has only in-frame clones and lacks some. The repertoire holds roughly 64,000 clones, with 85% as singletons. This sample is part of a study of OX40 agonist ivuxolimab in advanced cancers. Turning to the study itself: The study gave patients intravenous ivuxolimab at 0.01 to 10 mg/kg every 2 weeks.

This specimen was CD4+ or CD8+ T cells sorted from blood, taken in a trial of the OX40 agonist ivuxolimab. The TCR was taken from an adult with an advanced solid tumor such as melanoma, head and neck, liver or kidney cancer. The genes are TRBV18 and TRBJ2-2; the D gene is possibly TRBD2 (6 bases). In DNA, the CDR3 is TGTGCCAGCTCACCACAGGGAGGAGGCGGGGAGCTGTTTTTT. Its protein product is CASSPQGGGGELFF.